Below are 29 T cell receptor beta chains sequenced from a single sample in a study of breast tumors, draining lymph nodes, adjacent tissues. TCRdb re-analysed the multiplex PCR reads in MiXCR, keeping a single row per CDR3 protein. This table has tens of thousands of distinct CDR3 sequences, 64% appearing once. The sequenced sample consisted of tumor-adjacent breast tissue. The receptors here all came from a female donor with breast cancer. Some clones in this sample may be carry-over from other donors' samples.

In this sample, this clonotype turned up many times. This chain connects TRBV20-1 to TRBJ2-3; D is unresolved. V gave up 6 bases and J gave up 3 bases, with 13 bases separating them. From germline, CDR1 is DFQATT and CDR2 SNEGSKA (reference sequence). This CDR3 has 13 residues. CDR3 in amino acids: CSAIPGSTDTQYF. The CDR3 coding sequence is TGCAGTGCCATCCCCGGGTCGACAGATACGCAGTATTTT.

This clonotype has ten or more counts. The gene calls are TRBV19 and TRBJ1-2; D is unresolved. The CDR3 has 16 residues. Trimming stripped 0 bases from V and 7 bases from J, with 18 bases between. CDR1 is LNHDA and CDR2 is SQIVND in the germline V gene (reference sequence). For the CDR3, the DNA is TGTGCCAGTAGTATAGATAGTCGGCAGCGCGGTAGTGGCTACACCTTC. Translating it yields CASSIDSRQRGSGYTF.

This chain uses TRBV20-1 with TRBJ1-3; tentatively, D is TRBD1 (5 bases). The CDR3 contains 13 residues. V gave up 5 bases and J gave up 0 bases, with 8 bases separating them. The V gene's germline CDR1 is DFQATT and CDR2 SNEGSKA (reference sequence). The CDR3: CSAGASSGNTIYF. The CDR3 DNA follows: TGCAGTGCTGGGGCTAGCTCTGGAAACACCATATATTTT.

This chain links TRBV5-6 with TRBJ2-7; 8 bases align to TRBD1. Trimming at V came to 4 bases and at J to 3 bases, leaving 3 bases not matched to a gene. The V gene's germline CDR1 is SGHDT and CDR2 YYEEEE. This CDR3 has 13 residues. The CDR3 DNA follows: TGTGCCAGCAGCCGGACAGGGATCTACGAGCAGTACTTC. Its translation is CASSRTGIYEQYF.

This clonotype was recorded at least ten times. The chain couples TRBV9 to TRBJ2-1, with TRBD2 matching over 8 bases. The CDR3 covers 15 residues. With 2 bases clipped from V and 3 bases from J, the junction kept 4 bases outside the gene matches. Germline lookup yields CDR1 SGDLS and CDR2 YYNGEE. The CDR3 region has the DNA TGTGCCAGCAGCGTCCGGGGGGGTAACTACAATGAGCAGTTCTTC. It translates to CASSVRGGNYNEQFF.

The CDR3 region is CASSLNPGTDTQYF. The DNA of the CDR3 is TGTGCCAGCAGCTTAAACCCAGGAACAGATACGCAGTATTTT. The chain joins TRBV11-2 to TRBJ2-3; D call uncertain. CDR1 and CDR2 (germline): SGHAT, FQNNGV. The CDR3 consists of 14 residues. Trimming took off 2 bases at V and 3 bases at J, with 9 bases between the two ends.

By share, this clonotype counts as medium-sized (0.01 to 0.1%). The chain is built from TRBV13 and TRBJ2-7; D call uncertain. The CDR3 runs to 12 residues. V was cut by 2 bases and J by 3 bases, with 5 bases left in between. The germline V gene has CDR1 PRHDT and CDR2 FYEKMQ (reference sequence). For the CDR3, the DNA is TGTGCCAGCAGCTTATCGGGCTACGAGCAGTACTTC. As protein: CASSLSGYEQYF.

The chain recombines TRBV7-2 with TRBJ2-1, with no clear D. Trimming removed 2 bases at V and 7 bases at J, with 6 bases between. Germline V gives CDR1 SGHTA, CDR2 FQGNSA. This CDR3 comprises 12 residues. The CDR3 loop reads CASSLSQNEQFF. In DNA, the CDR3 is TGTGCCAGCAGCTTATCCCAAAATGAGCAGTTCTTC.

Points on this clonotype: The conserved phenylalanine or tryptophan normally closing the CDR3 is absent here, so this likely arose from a read error. The chain uses TRBV11-2 and TRBJ2-7; perhaps TRBD2 as D (6 bases). The CDR3 length is 15 residues. The V end lost 1 base, the J end lost 7 bases, and 17 bases lay between the germline ends. Looked up from germline, CDR1 is SGHAT and CDR2 is FQNNGV. The CDR3 region is CASSLVGGTVEEQYS. The CDR3 region has the DNA TGTGCCAGCAGCTTAGTAGGCGGGACGGTGGAGGAGCAGTACTCC.

Remarks on this clonotype: The DNA is omitted, as the CDR3 cannot be located on it reliably, and the CDR3 follows TCRdb's listing. The chain combines TRBV29-1 with TRBJ2-1; the table names TRBD2, a call not compared with the DNA. CDR1 and CDR2 (germline): SQVTM, ANQGSEA. The CDR3 spans 19 amino acids, including both terminal residues. This CDR3 reads CSVGGGNSPLHFGEDEQFF.

The rearrangement joins TRBV6-4 to TRBJ1-2; the D gene is possibly TRBD1 (5 bases). The germline gives CDR1 MRHNA, CDR2 SNTAGT. This CDR3 contains 11 residues. Trimming took 10 bases from V and 6 from J, leaving 12 bases between them. This CDR3 reads CATLSGDGYTF. The CDR3, as DNA: TGTGCCACCCTGTCGGGGGATGGCTACACCTTC.

The V gene is TRBV29-1, the J gene TRBJ2-3; D is possibly TRBD2 (6 bases). Germline V gene data show CDR1 as SQVTM and CDR2 as ANQGSEA. The V gene lost 7 bases and the J gene lost 2 bases, with 7 bases spanning the gap. The CDR3 loop spans 11 amino acids. CDR3 sequence (DNA): TGCAGCGGGAGGGTCACAGATACGCAGTATTTT. Translated: CSGRVTDTQYF.

The V gene is TRBV7-8, the J gene TRBJ2-5; TRBD1 is a possible D gene (6 bases). Trimming took off 2 bases at V and 4 bases at J, with 11 bases between the two ends. Germline CDR1 and CDR2: SGHVS and FQNEAQ. The length of the CDR3 is 14 residues. The CDR3 DNA is TGTGCCAGCAGCTTAACAGGGAGAGGAGAGACCCAGTACTTC. Translating gives CASSLTGRGETQYF.

The chain recombines TRBV15 with TRBJ2-7; 7 bases line up with TRBD1. Germline trimming cut 2 bases from V and 7 bases from J; bases unmatched to any gene: 8. The CDR3 extends over 14 amino acids. CDR1 is LNHNV, CDR2 YYDKDF, per germline (reference sequence). CDR3: CATSRYDRAEEQYF. The CDR3 nucleotides are TGTGCCACCAGCAGATACGACAGGGCTGAGGAGCAGTACTTC.

The chain has TRBV2 and TRBJ1-5, with unresolved D. The CDR3 runs 15 residues. The germline V gene encodes CDR1 SNHLY and CDR2 FYNNEI. The V end was cut by 6 bases, the J end by 11 bases, with 23 bases between. CDR3 nucleotide sequence: TGTGCCAGCAGCGCGAGTGCGGCCTTGGGTGACTCCCAGCATTTT. Translation gives CASSASAALGDSQHF. Based on the CDR3 plus reference TRBV2 and TRBJ1-5, the full variable domain is EPEVTQTPSHQVTQMGQEVILRCVPISNHLYFYWYRQILGQKVEFLVSFYNNEISEKSEIFDDQFSVERPDGSNFTLKIRSTKLEDSAMYFCASSASAALGDSQHFGDGTRLSIL.

This clonotype was picked up many times. The V call is TRBV19, the J call TRBJ1-1; D may be TRBD1 (5 bases). Germline-derived CDR1 and CDR2 are LNHDA and SQIVND (reference sequence). Trimming removed 7 bases at V and 5 bases at J, with 14 bases between. The CDR3 runs 13 residues. CDR3 in amino acids: CASIDGGGTEAFF. The CDR3 region has the DNA TGTGCCAGTATTGACGGCGGGGGGACTGAAGCTTTCTTT.

The chain recombines TRBV6-6 with TRBJ1-5, with TRBD1 matching over 8 bases. The CDR3 has 17 amino acids. The junction had 10 bases not matched to a gene; V was cut back by 0 bases and J by 6 bases. CDR1 and CDR2 from the germline V gene are MNHNY and SVGAGI (reference sequence). The CDR3: CASSYSGRQGASQPQHF. The CDR3 region has the DNA TGTGCCAGCAGTTACTCAGGGCGGCAGGGGGCGAGTCAGCCCCAGCATTTT.

This clonotype was seen ten or more times. This chain links TRBV15 with TRBJ1-1, with unresolved D. The CDR3 is made up of 12 amino acids. Trimming removed 0 bases at V and 5 bases at J, with 4 bases between. The germline gives CDR1 LNHNV, CDR2 YYDKDF (reference sequence). In DNA form, the CDR3 reads TGTGCCACCAGCAGAGACCAGACTGAAGCTTTCTTT. Translation: CATSRDQTEAFF.

The chain carries TRBV2 and TRBJ2-7, with a weak D call TRBD2 (5 bases). Germline-derived CDR1 and CDR2 are SNHLY and FYNNEI. The V end was cut by 7 bases, the J end by 4 bases, with 14 bases between. The CDR3 consists of 13 residues. This CDR3 is CASNGVFRYEQYV. The CDR3 region has the DNA TGTGCCAGCAACGGGGTATTTCGATACGAGCAGTACGTC.

This chain connects TRBV7-9 to TRBJ2-7; TRBD1 agrees at 7 bases. J gave up 2 bases and V 5 bases, and 6 bases lay outside the gene matches. CDR1 and CDR2 from the germline V gene are SEHNR and FQNEAQ (reference sequence). This CDR3 has 14 residues. CDR3 amino acids: CASSPPGTAYEQYF. DNA of the CDR3: TGTGCCAGCAGCCCTCCCGGGACAGCCTACGAGCAGTACTTC.

Worth noting for this clonotype: One end of the junction varies from germline; a read error may be responsible. The rearrangement uses TRBV2 and TRBJ2-1; 7 positions agree with TRBD2. There are 14 residues in the CDR3. CDR1 and CDR2 from the germline V gene are SNHLY and FYNNEI. CDR3 DNA: TGTGCCAGCAGTGGACAGCGGGGTACGGATGAGCAGCTCTTC. This gives the protein CASSGQRGTDEQLF.

The V and J genes are TRBV15 and TRBJ2-2; D may be TRBD2 (6 bases). The CDR3 runs to 14 residues. The germline CDR1 and CDR2 sequences are LNHNV and YYDKDF (reference sequence). Trimming left V 8 bases short and J 2 bases short, with 12 bases between. The CDR3: CATGRRENTGELFF. CDR3 nucleotide sequence: TGTGCCACCGGACGGAGGGAAAACACCGGGGAGCTGTTTTTT.

This clonotype was seen many times. V is TRBV7-2 and J is TRBJ2-3, with D unclear. V was clipped by 5 bases and J by 6 bases, with 15 bases between them. The CDR3 sequence is 14 residues long. Germline values: CDR1 SGHTA, CDR2 FQGNSA. As DNA, the CDR3 is TGTGCCAGCAGCACCTACAGAGCTACTGATACGCAGTATTTT. Amino acids: CASSTYRATDTQYF.

Ten or more counts support this clonotype. The V call is TRBV30, the J call TRBJ1-1, with D hard to call. V dropped 3 bases and J dropped 7 bases, with 9 bases sitting between them. The germline V gene has CDR1 GTSNPN and CDR2 SVGIG (reference sequence). This CDR3 contains 11 residues. CDR3: CAWSTAREAFF. CDR3 DNA sequence: TGTGCCTGGAGCACCGCACGTGAAGCTTTCTTT.

On this clonotype: One end of the junction does not line up with germline, which may come from a read error. The chain combines TRBV28 with TRBJ2-7; the match to TRBD2 covers 12 bases. Germline CDR1 and CDR2: MDHEN and SYDVKM. CDR3 length: 16 amino acids. CDR3 in DNA: TGTGCCGGCAGCCTGAGCCGGACTAGCGGGAACTACGAGCAGTACTTC. This sequence encodes CAGSLSRTSGNYEQYF.

The chain is built from TRBV6-1 and TRBJ2-7; the D is unclear. Trimming took 3 bases from V and 5 from J, leaving 11 bases between them. Looked up from germline, CDR1 is MNHNS and CDR2 is SASEGT. The CDR3 length is 13 residues. The chain's CDR3 is CASSESFSHEQYF. In nucleotides, the CDR3 is TGTGCCAGCAGTGAGAGCTTTTCCCACGAGCAGTACTTC.

A remark on this clonotype: The germline gene is not matched at one end of the junction; a read error may be the cause. The chain uses TRBV4-3 and TRBJ1-3, with a weak D call TRBD1 (6 bases). Per the germline V gene, CDR1 is LGHNA and CDR2 is YSLEER. The CDR3 is made up of 14 amino acids. CDR3 nucleotide sequence: TGCGCCAGCAGCCAAGATCAGGGGCTATACACCACATATTTT. This translates into CASSQDQGLYTTYF.

The chain combines TRBV7-3 with TRBJ2-5; possibly TRBD2 for D (5 bases). The V end lost 1 base, the J end lost 5 bases, and 8 bases lay between the germline ends. This CDR3 has 13 amino acids. From germline, CDR1 is SGHTA and CDR2 FQGTGA. CDR3 region: CASSLNGGETQYF. Here the CDR3 DNA reads TGTGCCAGCAGCTTAAACGGCGGGGAGACCCAGTACTTC.

The genes are TRBV7-6 and TRBJ1-4; no clear D gene. Germline CDR1 is SGHVS and CDR2 is FNYEAQ. Trimming pared 4 bases from V and 5 bases from J, leaving 11 bases between. This CDR3 region has 14 residues. The DNA for the CDR3 is TGTGCCAGCAGCTCGCATATCTCAAATGAAAAACTGTTTTTT. Protein product: CASSSHISNEKLFF.